This T cell receptor (beta chain) was retrieved from a study of blood T cell repertoires in COVID-19. Whole-study context: Collection of acute and convalescent COVID-19 samples took place in the United States, Italy and Spain.

Per the germline V gene, CDR1 is SGHNT and CDR2 is YYREEE (reference sequence). V shed 0 bases and J shed 4 bases, with 7 bases lying between them. This CDR3 region has 13 residues. This table comes from immunoSEQ multiplex PCR, and its TCRdb copy is limited to in-frame clones, with some not included. The profile shows about 98,000 clones, approximately 82% of them singletons. The receptor's source is a man aged 70-80 years with active or convalescent COVID-19. The sample comprised peripheral blood. This chain uses TRBV5-4 with TRBJ1-1, with D hard to call. For the CDR3, the DNA is TGTGCCAGCAGCTTGGACAGTTCCACTGAAGCTTTCTTT. Amino acids: CASSLDSSTEAFF.